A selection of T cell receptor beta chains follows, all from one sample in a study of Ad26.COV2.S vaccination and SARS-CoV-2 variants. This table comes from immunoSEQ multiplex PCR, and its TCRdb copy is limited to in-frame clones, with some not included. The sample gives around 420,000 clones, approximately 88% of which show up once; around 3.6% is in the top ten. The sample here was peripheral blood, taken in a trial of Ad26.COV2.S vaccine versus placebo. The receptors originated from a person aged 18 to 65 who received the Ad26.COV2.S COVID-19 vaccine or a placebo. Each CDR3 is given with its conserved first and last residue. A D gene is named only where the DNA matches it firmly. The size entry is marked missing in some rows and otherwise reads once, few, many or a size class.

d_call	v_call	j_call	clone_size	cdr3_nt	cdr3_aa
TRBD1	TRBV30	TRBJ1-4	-	TGTGCCTGGGGGGCCGGGACAGCAAATGAAAAACTGTTTTTT	CAWGAGTANEKLFF
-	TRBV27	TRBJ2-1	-	TGTGCCAGCAGTCCGGGGGCTCATAATGAGCAGTTCTTC	CASSPGAHNEQFF
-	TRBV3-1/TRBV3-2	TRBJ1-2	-	TGTGCCAGCAGCCAAACAGGTCAGGGCTTCTATGGCTACACCTTC	CASSQTGQGFYGYTF
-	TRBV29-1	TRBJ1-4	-	TGCAGCGTTTTGTTCCGAGATGAAAAACTGTTTTTT	CSVLFRDEKLFF
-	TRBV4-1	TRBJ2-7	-	TGCGCCAGCAGCCAGGGACTAAGGGGGATCTACGAGCAGTACTTC	CASSQGLRGIYEQYF
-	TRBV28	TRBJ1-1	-	TGTGCCAGCAGCTCTACCCCCAACACTGAAGCTTTCTTT	CASSSTPNTEAFF
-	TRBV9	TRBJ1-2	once	TGTGCCAGCAGCGTAGAGGCCGGCACGGGGGGCTACACCTTC	CASSVEAGTGGYTF
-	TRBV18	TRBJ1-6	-	TGTGCCAGCTCACCAAATAAGGACCCTAATTCACCCCTCCACTTT	CASSPNKDPNSPLHF
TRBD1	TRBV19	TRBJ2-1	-	TGTGCCAGTAGTTTCAGACAGGGGCCACCCGGTAAATCCTACAATGAGCAGTTCTTC	CASSFRQGPPGKSYNEQFF
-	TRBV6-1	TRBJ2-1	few	TGTGCCACCGCCTTCGGAAATGCCGCTCAGCAGTTCTTC	CATAFGNAAQQFF
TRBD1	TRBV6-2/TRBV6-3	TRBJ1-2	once	TGTGCCAGCAGTGTGACAGGGCCCTATGGCTACACCTTC	CASSVTGPYGYTF
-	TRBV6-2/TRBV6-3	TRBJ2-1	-	TGTGCCAGCAGCCCTGTGTCGAATGAGCAGTTCTTC	CASSPVSNEQFF
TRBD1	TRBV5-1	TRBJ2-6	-	TGCGCCAGCAGCGCCTGGGGACAGGGGACCTCTGGGGCCAACGTCCTGACTTTC	CASSAWGQGTSGANVLTF
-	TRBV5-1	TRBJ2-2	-	TGCGCCAGCAGCTTGGGACAGGAAGCCGGGGAGCTGTTTTTT	CASSLGQEAGELFF
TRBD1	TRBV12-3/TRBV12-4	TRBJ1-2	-	TGTGCCAGCAGTCCCGACAGGGCTTATGGCTACACCTTC	CASSPDRAYGYTF
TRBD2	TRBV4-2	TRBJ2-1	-	TGTGCCAGCAGCCTTTCCGGGACTAGCGAGAATGAGCAGTTCTTC	CASSLSGTSENEQFF
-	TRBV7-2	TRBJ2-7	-	TGTGCCAGCAGCTCAACAGGGGAGCAGTACTTC	CASSSTGEQYF
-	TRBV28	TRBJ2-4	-	TGTGCCAGCAGTGCTCCCCGGGACGGGGCCAAAAACATTCAGTACTTC	CASSAPRDGAKNIQYF
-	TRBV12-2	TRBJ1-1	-	TGTGCAAGTCGCTTAAGCCCCCAGGGACTGGGGACTGAAGCTTTCTTT	CASRLSPQGLGTEAFF
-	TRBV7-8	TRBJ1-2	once	TGTGCCAGCAGCTTATACGGGGGCAAGGATGGCTACACCTTC	CASSLYGGKDGYTF
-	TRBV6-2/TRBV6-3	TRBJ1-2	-	TGTGCCAGCAGTTGGGTAACAAGAGCGGATGGCTACACCTTC	CASSWVTRADGYTF
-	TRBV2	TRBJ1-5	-	TGTGCCAGCAGTGGGACAGAGAATCAGCCCCAGCATTTT	CASSGTENQPQHF
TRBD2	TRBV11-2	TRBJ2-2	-	TGTGCCAGCAGCTTAGCCCTACTAGCGGGGGGTTACACCGGGGAGCTGTTTTTT	CASSLALLAGGYTGELFF
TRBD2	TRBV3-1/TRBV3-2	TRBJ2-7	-	TGTGCCAGCAGCCTAGCGGGGGAATACGAGCAGTACTTC	CASSLAGEYEQYF
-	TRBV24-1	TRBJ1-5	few	TGTGCCACCGAGCTTTATAGCAATCAGCCCCAGCATTTT	CATELYSNQPQHF
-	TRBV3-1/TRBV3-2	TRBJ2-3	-	TGTGCCAGCAGCCCGGAGCAGAGTTTCAGTACGCAGTATTTT	CASSPEQSFSTQYF
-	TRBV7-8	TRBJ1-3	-	TGTGCCAGCAGCTTAGCGGGGGGCCGAGGAAACACCATATATTTT	CASSLAGGRGNTIYF
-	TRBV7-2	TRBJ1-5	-	TGTGCCAGCAGCTTAGTCGCACAGGGCAACAATCAGCCCCAGCATTTT	CASSLVAQGNNQPQHF
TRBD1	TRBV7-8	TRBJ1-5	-	TGTGCCAGCAGCACTTCGACAGGGGGCGGAGGTCAGCCCCAGCATTTT	CASSTSTGGGGQPQHF
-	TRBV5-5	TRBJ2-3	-	TGTGCCAGCAGCTTGCTAGTTTCAGATACGCAGTATTTT	CASSLLVSDTQYF
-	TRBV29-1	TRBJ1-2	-	TGCAGCGTTGGGTCCCTTAACTATGGCTACACCTTC	CSVGSLNYGYTF
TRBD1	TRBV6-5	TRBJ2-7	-	TGTGCCAGCAGCCGCTTTGGACAGGGGGCCTACGAGCAGTACTTC	CASSRFGQGAYEQYF
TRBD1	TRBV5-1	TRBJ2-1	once	TGCGCCAGCAGCGTTGGGACAGGGAGGTACAATGAGCAGTTCTTC	CASSVGTGRYNEQFF
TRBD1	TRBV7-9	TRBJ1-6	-	TGTGCCAGCAGCCCTAGAGGACAGGGACGGAATTCACCCCTCCACTTT	CASSPRGQGRNSPLHF
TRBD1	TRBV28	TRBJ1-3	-	TGTGCCAGCAGACTTCCGACAGGGAGAAACACCATATATTTT	CASRLPTGRNTIYF
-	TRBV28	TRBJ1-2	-	TGTGCCAGCAGTTTATTAGAGGGGCAGGGCGGCTACACCTTC	CASSLLEGQGGYTF
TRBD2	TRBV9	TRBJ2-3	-	TGTGCCAGCAGTGGCGGGGGGTCCAACACAGATACGCAGTATTTT	CASSGGGSNTDTQYF
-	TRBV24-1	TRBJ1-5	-	TGTGCCACCAGTGAGTGGGGGGATCAGCCCCAGCATTTT	CATSEWGDQPQHF
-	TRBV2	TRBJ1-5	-	TGTGCCAGCAGCGAGGGGACTTCCAATCAGCCCCAGCATTTT	CASSEGTSNQPQHF
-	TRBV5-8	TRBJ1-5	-	TGTGCCAGCAGCCCGCTTTCAGGGGCGAGACAGCCCCAGCATTTT	CASSPLSGARQPQHF
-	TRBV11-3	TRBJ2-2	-	TGTGCCAGCAGCTTTAATAGGGGCGGGGAGCTGTTTTTT	CASSFNRGGELFF
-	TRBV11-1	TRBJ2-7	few	TGTGCCAGCAGCTTAGGGAGACAGCCCTACGAGCAGTACTTC	CASSLGRQPYEQYF
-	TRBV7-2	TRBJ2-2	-	TGTGCCAGCAGCTCCCCGCAGGGGGGGCCCAACACCGGGGAGCTGTTTTTT	CASSSPQGGPNTGELFF